Following are 11 T cell receptor beta chains from one sample sequenced in a study of CD8+ T cells in alopecia areata (dated by TCRdb to the late 2010s). Read against the paper, the sample's time point label means: baseline before oral tofacitinib. The library was obtained by the immunoSEQ multiplex PCR assay. To provide template for TCR sequencing, every sample had RNA extracted and reverse transcribed into cDNA. TCRdb provides this immuneACCESS table in a form limited to in-frame rearrangements. Some clones are lacking; in checked studies, under half of them reflect an unresolved V gene, and why the rest are absent is not known. The sample table contains fewer than 200,000 clones; only one count was recorded for about 70% of them. Jointly, the top ten make up about 10% of the sample. The specimen comprised CD8+ T cells sorted from blood, sampled at week 0. The receptors here all came from a human donor with alopecia areata.

The V gene is TRBV11-3, the J gene TRBJ2-1; a possible D gene is TRBD2 (6 bases). The CDR3 is 13 amino acids. V was shortened by 1 base and J by 9 bases, with 10 bases between the two germline ends. Per the germline V gene, CDR1 is SGHNT and CDR2 is YENEEA. In DNA form, the CDR3 reads TGTGCCAGCAGCTTAGGGGCAGCGGGTGAGCAGTTCTTC. It translates to CASSLGAAGEQFF.

The V gene is TRBV5-1, the J gene TRBJ2-5; D unresolved. The V gene's germline CDR1 is SGHRS and CDR2 YFSETQ. The CDR3 has 13 amino acids. The V and J ends lost 1 base and 3 bases respectively, with 7 bases between them. The CDR3 DNA is TGCGCCAGCAGCTTGTATATAGAAGAGACCCAGTACTTC. Amino acid sequence: CASSLYIEETQYF.

This clone has a handful of counts. V gene TRBV6-6 combines with J gene TRBJ2-1; D not certain. Germline V gene sequence: CDR1 MNHNY, CDR2 SVGAGI (reference sequence). The V gene lost 3 bases and the J gene lost 8 bases, with 8 bases spanning the gap. The CDR3 runs 12 residues. CDR3 loop: CASSYSLDEQFF. The CDR3 nucleotides are TGTGCCAGCAGTTATTCGCTAGATGAGCAGTTCTTC.

The chain couples TRBV5-1 to TRBJ2-3, with D possibly being TRBD1 (6 bases). This CDR3 is built from 12 residues. The V gene lost 3 bases and the J gene lost 5 bases, with 7 bases spanning the gap. Looked up from germline, CDR1 is SGHRS and CDR2 is YFSETQ. The CDR3 region is CASSYREDTQYF. For the CDR3, the DNA is TGCGCCAGCAGCTACAGGGAAGATACGCAGTATTTT.

This chain connects TRBV7-2 to TRBJ1-2; D remains unclear. CDR3 length equals 18 residues. CDR1 is SGHTA, CDR2 FQGNSA, per germline. V gave up 1 base and J gave up 2 bases, with 20 bases separating them. This CDR3 reads CASSLVVGYGPLNYGYTF. CDR3 bases: TGTGCCAGCAGCTTAGTGGTCGGTTACGGACCACTCAACTATGGCTACACCTTC.

The table lists this clone with a count of one. This chain connects TRBV29-1 to TRBJ2-7; 7 bases map to TRBD1. The CDR3 covers 13 residues. Germline V CDR1 and CDR2: SQVTM, ANQGSEA. V lost 7 bases, J lost 3 bases, and 9 bases stayed unmatched. CDR3 DNA sequence: TGCAGCGCTCAGACAGGGCAAGACTACGAGCAGTACTTC. Residues: CSAQTGQDYEQYF.

The chain combines TRBV5-1 with TRBJ1-1; 10 nucleotides line up with TRBD1. The CDR3 consists of 17 residues. Germline CDR1 SGHRS, CDR2 YFSETQ. V gave up 2 bases and J gave up 7 bases; unmatched junction bases: 14. CDR3 residues: CASSFGWDRGPSFEAFF. The CDR3 DNA is TGCGCCAGCAGCTTTGGTTGGGACAGGGGTCCCTCCTTTGAAGCTTTCTTT.

The chain is built from TRBV5-1 and TRBJ2-3, with 10 bases that match TRBD2. Trimming cost V 3 bases and J 2 bases; bases outside gene matches: 6. The germline CDR1 and CDR2 sequences are SGHRS and YFSETQ. The CDR3 length is 16 residues. CDR3 sequence: CASSSPGTSATDTQYF. The CDR3 DNA reads as TGCGCCAGCAGCTCGCCCGGGACTAGCGCCACAGATACGCAGTATTTT.

This clone appeared a single time. This chain joins TRBV11-3 and TRBJ2-1; no definite D call. Trimming removed 1 base from V and 9 bases from J, with 10 bases in between. From germline, CDR1 is SGHNT and CDR2 YENEEA. The CDR3 is 13 amino acids. The CDR3 sequence is CASSLGIGGEQFF. DNA of the CDR3: TGTGCCAGCAGCTTAGGAATTGGCGGTGAGCAGTTCTTC.

V usage is TRBV10-3 and J usage is TRBJ2-3; D not certain. Trimming shortened V by 11 bases and J by 0 bases, and 15 bases separated the two germline ends. Germline values: CDR1 ENHRY, CDR2 SYGVKD. This CDR3 has 14 amino acids. The CDR3 reads CALQNSRSTDTQYF. The CDR3 bases are TGTGCCCTCCAGAACTCACGGAGCACAGATACGCAGTATTTT.

The CDR3 DNA reads TGTGCCAGCGGAACAGGAGGTCAATCACCCCTCCACTTT. Translated, it gives CASGTGGQSPLHF. J is TRBJ1-6 and V is TRBV5-6; D possibly corresponds to TRBD1 (5 bases). From germline, CDR1 is SGHDT and CDR2 YYEEEE. V was trimmed by 7 bases and J by 10 bases, leaving 15 bases between them. This CDR3 has 13 amino acids.